This T cell receptor (beta chain) was recovered during a study of blood T cell repertoires in COVID-19. Authors' processing steps: Amplification with reference gene primers provided the estimates of nucleated cell counts. The method was immunoSEQ multiplex PCR; TCRdb's version includes in-frame clones alone and lacks a portion of them. The V and J calls and the clone size are those of that table, but D and trimming were determined from the DNA. This sample has about 430,000 clones, with around 87% found just once. All enrollees were roughly 18 to 90 years old and from some 24 US areas. Researchers sorted participants into cohorts using their self-reported clinical history. The CDR3 loop spans 17 amino acids. Germline values: CDR1 GTSNPN, CDR2 SVGIG (reference sequence). V was pared by 0 bases and J by 2 bases, with 19 bases between.

The clonotype originates from a woman aged 25 to 39 with acute COVID-19. Input material: PBMCs or T cells enriched from blood (not recorded which). V and J are TRBV30 and TRBJ1-2, with D tentatively TRBD1 (5 bases). CDR3 residues: CAWSVLRRGRENYGYTF. CDR3 DNA sequence: TGTGCCTGGAGTGTACTAAGAAGGGGCAGGGAAAACTATGGCTACACCTTC.